This TCR beta chain was sequenced in a study of blood T cell repertoires in COVID-19. Study overall: Samples came from the United States, Italy and Spain, spanning acute and convalescent COVID-19.

V was clipped by 4 bases and J by 6 bases; unmatched bases: 11. The CDR3 is made up of 15 amino acids. Germline loops: CDR1 ENHRY, CDR2 SYGVKD. The sample holds a few counts of this clone. The repertoire was sequenced with immunoSEQ multiplex PCR; TCRdb's copy has only in-frame clones and lacks some. The sample contains about 74,000 clones, roughly nine tenths of which appear only once. This clonotype was sampled from a middle-aged man with acute or convalescent COVID-19. The sample was peripheral blood. The chain has TRBV10-3 and TRBJ1-2; 7 bases match TRBD1. The CDR3 protein is CAISATTTGLDGYTF. The CDR3 region has the DNA TGTGCCATCAGTGCCACGACGACAGGGTTGGATGGCTACACCTTC.